The entry below gives a single T cell receptor (beta chain) sequence along with its context. The read ends 3 residues shy of where the CDR3 ends; the end is completed using the germline J gene. This sample stems from a study of T cells in women clearing cervical HPV infection. Trimming took off 4 bases at V and 3 bases at J, with 11 bases between the two ends. Germline V gene data show CDR1 as SGHNT and CDR2 as YYREEE (reference sequence). The CDR3 runs to 14 residues. Assay: immunoSEQ multiplex PCR; the TCRdb copy retains only in-frame clones and omits some. The sample includes about 35,000 clones. The clonotype comes from a woman between 18 and 75 years old with a cervical HPV16 infection that either progressed to CIN3+ or cleared (not recorded which). V and J are TRBV5-4 and TRBJ1-5, with D uncertain. The source material was blood buffy coat. Incomplete CDR3 DNA: TGTGCCAGCAGCGTGGACGGTAACAATCAGCCC. This gives the protein CASSVDGNNQP. The entire CDR3 sequence reads CASSVDGNNQPQHF.